These 19 T cell receptor beta chains share one sample of origin, sequenced in a study of cytomegalovirus exposure and HLA in healthy donors. Libraries were prepared by immunoSEQ multiplex PCR; TCRdb keeps only in-frame clonotypes and omits some of them. Among approximately 260,000 clones listed, around 88% were seen once. The sequenced sample was PBMCs. The source of these receptors is a woman in her 30s in good health and CMV-seropositive.

The J gene is TRBJ2-7, the V gene TRBV10-3; 10 bases line up with TRBD1. This CDR3 spans 17 amino acids. The ends lost 2 bases at V and 2 bases at J; junction bases unmatched: 9. Germline loops: CDR1 ENHRY, CDR2 SYGVKD. The CDR3 loop is CAISEPSRDRGTYEQYF. The CDR3 DNA is TGTGCCATCAGTGAGCCCAGCCGGGACAGGGGCACCTACGAGCAGTACTTC.

The rearrangement uses TRBV7-2 and TRBJ2-2; 11 bases are shared with TRBD2. Germline loops: CDR1 SGHTA, CDR2 FQGNSA. The J segment lost 1 base and the V segment lost 3 bases, leaving 7 bases of the junction unmatched. This CDR3 comprises 18 residues. CDR3 DNA: TGTGCCAGCAGCTTGAGTCTAGCGGGAGGATTGAACACCGGGGAGCTGTTTTTT. Translating gives CASSLSLAGGLNTGELFF.

The chain is built from TRBV7-2 and TRBJ1-1; D uncertain. Germline V gives CDR1 SGHTA, CDR2 FQGNSA. This CDR3 is 13 amino acids long. The V end was cut by 5 bases, the J end by 1 base, with 8 bases between. CDR3 sequence (DNA): TGTGCCAGCAGCCTTGACTCGAACACTGAAGCTTTCTTT. Amino acids: CASSLDSNTEAFF.

The chain recombines TRBV27 with TRBJ2-1, with 7 bases lining up with TRBD2. The ends lost 4 bases at V and 1 base at J; junction bases unmatched: 7. The germline gives CDR1 MNHEY, CDR2 SMNVEV (reference sequence). The CDR3 is made up of 16 amino acids. CDR3 nucleotide sequence: TGTGCCAGCAGTTCCCCGGGGAGGGTGTCCTACAATGAGCAGTTCTTC. Amino acid sequence: CASSSPGRVSYNEQFF.

The chain has TRBV19 and TRBJ1-2; D call uncertain. The CDR3 is made up of 14 amino acids. The V end was cut by 3 bases, the J end by 5 bases, with 13 bases between. CDR1 is LNHDA and CDR2 is SQIVND in the germline V gene (reference sequence). Written as DNA, the CDR3 is TGTGCCAGTAGTATCCCTGGGGAGACTTATGGCTACACCTTC. Translation: CASSIPGETYGYTF.

This clone was seen just once. This sequence joins TRBV7-6 and TRBJ1-1; no definite D call. Trimming shortened V by 5 bases and J by 6 bases, and 10 bases separated the two germline ends. Germline-derived CDR1 and CDR2 are SGHVS and FNYEAQ. The CDR3 consists of 12 residues. The DNA of the CDR3 is TGTGCCAGCAGCCCCCGGTTTTCTGAAGCTTTCTTT. This encodes CASSPRFSEAFF.

The rearrangement links TRBV6-1 to TRBJ1-5; D possibly corresponds to TRBD1 (5 bases). Per the germline V gene, CDR1 is MNHNS and CDR2 is SASEGT. This CDR3 comprises 13 residues. V was trimmed by 3 bases and J by 6 bases, leaving 9 bases between them. The CDR3: CASSEQGSQPQHF. The DNA of the CDR3 is TGTGCCAGCAGTGAGCAGGGCAGTCAGCCCCAGCATTTT.

The chain carries TRBV18 and TRBJ2-2, with 7 bases aligning to TRBD2. V dropped 5 bases and J dropped 5; count of bases not matched to a gene: 5. This CDR3 is built from 14 residues. Germline CDR1 reads KGHSH; CDR2 reads LQKENI. The CDR3 nucleotides are TGTGCCAGCTCATCCGGACTAGGGACCGGGGAGCTGTTTTTT. Its translation: CASSSGLGTGELFF.

J is TRBJ2-2 and V is TRBV4-2; D gene ambiguous. The CDR3 has 14 residues. The ends were cut back, 0 bases at V and 6 bases at J, with 8 bases in the middle. Per the germline V gene, CDR1 is LGHNA and CDR2 is YNFKEQ. CDR3 region: CASSQDGGSGELFF. The CDR3 bases are TGTGCCAGCAGCCAAGATGGTGGCTCCGGGGAGCTGTTTTTT.

The V and J genes are TRBV28 and TRBJ2-3, with D possibly TRBD2 on 5 matching bases. Germline values: CDR1 MDHEN, CDR2 SYDVKM. V lost 6 bases and J lost 6, with 16 bases in between. The CDR3 loop spans 14 amino acids. The CDR3, as DNA: TGTGCCAGCAGCCGCCCCGGCGGGTTTGATACGCAGTATTTT. Its protein is CASSRPGGFDTQYF.

The J gene is TRBJ1-2, the V gene TRBV11-3; the match to TRBD1 covers 7 bases. V shed 2 bases and J 4 bases; nucleotides not matched to a gene: 13. The CDR3 spans 17 residues. Germline V gives CDR1 SGHNT, CDR2 YENEEA. Here the CDR3 reads CASSLSTTQGVGYGYTF. In DNA, the CDR3 is TGTGCCAGCAGCTTAAGTACTACCCAGGGGGTCGGCTATGGCTACACCTTC.

The V gene is TRBV19, the J gene TRBJ2-7, with D hard to call. The CDR3 has 12 residues. V dropped 5 bases and J dropped 7 bases, with 12 bases sitting between them. Germline loops: CDR1 LNHDA, CDR2 SQIVND (reference sequence). CDR3: CASSPGLLEQYF. In DNA form, the CDR3 reads TGTGCCAGTAGTCCCGGTCTTTTGGAGCAGTACTTC.

J is TRBJ1-5 and V is TRBV30, with 10 positions matching TRBD1. V was clipped by 4 bases and J by 3 bases; unmatched bases: 6. The CDR3 is 15 residues long. The germline gives CDR1 GTSNPN, CDR2 SVGIG (reference sequence). The CDR3 nucleotides read TGTGCCTGGACTCCGGGACAGGGGTACAATCAGCCCCAGCATTTT. Protein product: CAWTPGQGYNQPQHF. The variable domain in full, completed from reference TRBV30 and TRBJ1-5, reads SQTIHQWPATLVQPVGSPLSLECTVEGTSNPNLYWYRQAAGRGLQLLFYSVGIGQISSEVPQNLSASRPQDRQFILSSKKLLLSDSGFYLCAWTPGQGYNQPQHFGDGTRLSIL.

This clone was counted once. The chain links TRBV5-1 to TRBJ2-7; TRBD2 agrees at 12 bases. The CDR3 is 15 residues long. V dropped 4 bases and J dropped 2; count of bases not matched to a gene: 4. In germline, CDR1 is SGHRS, CDR2 YFSETQ. Here the CDR3 reads CASSPGLAGAYEQYF. CDR3 sequence (DNA): TGCGCCAGCAGCCCGGGACTAGCGGGCGCCTACGAGCAGTACTTC. The variable domain in full, with the rest retrieved from reference TRBV5-1 and TRBJ2-7, is KAGVTQTPRYLIKTRGQQVTLSCSPISGHRSVSWYQQTPGQGLQFLFEYFSETQRNKGNFPGRFSGRQFSNSRSEMNVSTLELGDSALYLCASSPGLAGAYEQYFGPGTRLTVT.

V and J are TRBV5-1 and TRBJ2-3, with 9 bases aligning to TRBD2. The germline CDR1 and CDR2 sequences are SGHRS and YFSETQ. The V segment lost 0 bases and the J segment 5 bases; nucleotides outside the gene matches: 7. This CDR3 region has 16 residues. The CDR3 protein is CASSLGALAGIDTQYF. CDR3 bases: TGCGCCAGCAGCTTGGGGGCCCTAGCGGGAATAGATACGCAGTATTTT.

The rearrangement uses TRBV12-5 and TRBJ2-1; 9 bases align to TRBD1. Germline CDR1 and CDR2: LGHNT and FRNRAP. The CDR3 has 17 residues. The V segment lost 5 bases and the J segment 8 bases; nucleotides outside the gene matches: 16. This CDR3 is CASGPSLGTGFGDEQFF. In DNA, the CDR3 is TGTGCTAGTGGTCCCTCCCTGGGGACAGGGTTTGGGGATGAGCAGTTCTTC. The whole variable domain, remainder taken from reference TRBV12-5 and TRBJ2-1, is DARVTQTPRHKVTEMGQEVTMRCQPILGHNTVFWYRQTMMQGLELLAYFRNRAPLDDSGMPKDRFSAEMPDATLATLKIQPSEPRDSAVYFCASGPSLGTGFGDEQFFGPGTRLTVL.

The J gene is TRBJ2-1, the V gene TRBV28; no reliable D call. Germline values: CDR1 MDHEN, CDR2 SYDVKM. V was pared by 1 base and J by 1 base, with 5 bases between. The CDR3 spans 14 residues. This CDR3 reads CASSLSSSYNEQFF. The CDR3 nucleotides read TGTGCCAGCAGTTTATCCAGTTCCTACAATGAGCAGTTCTTC.

The chain combines TRBV7-6 with TRBJ2-2; 11 bases match TRBD2. Germline CDR1 reads SGHVS; CDR2 reads FNYEAQ. There are 18 residues in the CDR3. V dropped 5 bases and J dropped 2; count of bases not matched to a gene: 10. The CDR3 coding sequence is TGTGCCAGCAGCCTTACGGTAGCGGGAGGGATAAACACCGGGGAGCTGTTTTTT. It yields the protein CASSLTVAGGINTGELFF.

The chain joins TRBV28 to TRBJ2-7; D is unresolved. The ends were cut back, 5 bases at V and 5 bases at J, with 13 bases in the middle. The length of the CDR3 is 13 residues. Germline V gene lookup returns CDR1 MDHEN and CDR2 SYDVKM. For the CDR3, the DNA is TGTGCCAGCAGTATCCAAGAGGCCCACGAGCAGTACTTC. Protein: CASSIQEAHEQYF.